Each of the 29 T cell receptor beta chains below was sequenced from the same sample in a study of T-cell reconstitution after alpha-beta-depleted transplantation in children. Preparation of the TCRbeta library used unique molecular identifiers. Each CDR3 protein is one row after TCRdb ran MiXCR on the PCR reads. The sample includes 500,000 or so distinct CDR3 sequences, over 10% of them seen just once. The input for sequencing was PBMCs, mostly from graft donor cells, taken 180 days after TCRalphabeta/CD19-depleted stem cell transplant. All receptors come from a female patient aged 2 to 10 who had a stem cell transplant for aplastic anemia, so the T cells may come from the graft donor.

J is TRBJ2-7 and V is TRBV12-3 or TRBV12-4; D ambiguous. The CDR3 runs 13 residues. Trimming took off 4 bases at V and 7 bases at J, with 14 bases between the two ends. In DNA, the CDR3 is TGTGCCAGCAGTTCAGGTCTGAACAGAGAGCAGTACGTC. It yields the protein CASSSGLNREQYV.

The chain employs TRBV10-3 and TRBJ2-6; D call uncertain. CDR1 and CDR2 (germline): ENHRY, SYGVKD. The CDR3 loop spans 14 amino acids. V lost 8 bases and J lost 1, with 9 bases in between. In nucleotides, the CDR3 is TGTGCCATCGGGATCGTGTCTGGGGCCAACGTCCTGACTTTC. It is translated as CAIGIVSGANVLTF.

The sample holds a few counts of this clonotype. The chain has TRBV5-5 and TRBJ1-1; D call uncertain. The CDR3 loop spans 15 amino acids. Germline assignment: CDR1 SGHKS and CDR2 YYEKEE (reference sequence). V was shortened by 2 bases and J by 1 base, with 12 bases between the two germline ends. CDR3 sequence (DNA): TGTGCCAGCAGCTTTAGCGGGCATGGGAACACTGAAGCTTTCTTT. Protein: CASSFSGHGNTEAFF. Filled out from reference TRBV5-5 and TRBJ1-1, the complete variable domain reads DAGVTQSPTHLIKTRGQQVTLRCSPISGHKSVSWYQQVLGQGPQFIFQYYEKEERGRGNFPDRFSARQFPNYSSELNVNALLLGDSALYLCASSFSGHGNTEAFFGQGTRLTVV.

This clonotype was counted only a few times. The J gene is TRBJ1-1, the V gene TRBV28; 9 bases fit TRBD1. CDR3 length: 19 amino acids. Germline CDR1 reads MDHEN; CDR2 reads SYDVKM. The J segment lost 0 bases and the V segment lost 5 bases, leaving 16 bases of the junction unmatched. CDR3 DNA: TGTGCCAGCAGTCACCAGTGGACAGGGGCGGCGTTAATGAACACTGAAGCTTTCTTT. Its protein is CASSHQWTGAALMNTEAFF.

Turning to this clonotype: Mismatch with germline at one junction end may stem from a read error. The V gene is TRBV20-1, the J gene TRBJ2-7; either TRBD1 or TRBD2 may supply D (5 bases each). The CDR3 loop spans 15 amino acids. The V gene's germline CDR1 is DFQATT and CDR2 SNEGSKA (reference sequence). CDR3: CSAPKRGRVSDEQYF. Here the CDR3 DNA reads TGCAGTGCCCCAAAGAGGGGACGGGTCTCCGACGAGCAGTACTTC.

This clonotype was counted a few times. The chain uses TRBV6-2 or TRBV6-3 and TRBJ2-7; possible D gene TRBD1, 6 bases. Germline CDR1 MNHEY, CDR2 SVGEGT. This CDR3 contains 14 residues. Trimming took 2 bases from V and 6 from J, leaving 14 bases between them. For the CDR3, the DNA is TGTGCCAGCAGTTACCCAGGGGTAGGGATCGAGCAGTACTTC. Protein: CASSYPGVGIEQYF.

This clonotype was seen a handful of times. The V and J genes are TRBV12-3 or TRBV12-4 and TRBJ1-1; D is ambiguous. V lost 6 bases to trimming and J lost 3 bases, with 14 bases between them. The CDR3 length is 14 residues. CDR3 in DNA: TGTGCCAGCAGCCCACAGAGTTGGGACACTGAAGCTTTCTTT. Translation: CASSPQSWDTEAFF.

The chain joins TRBV6-2 or TRBV6-3 to TRBJ2-7, with 7 bases identical to TRBD2. CDR1 and CDR2 from the germline V gene are MNHEY and SVGEGT. V gave up 4 bases and J gave up 0 bases; unmatched junction bases: 9. CDR3 size: 16 residues. CDR3 protein: CASSSLGSGVSYEQYV. In DNA form, the CDR3 reads TGTGCCAGCAGTTCCCTTGGGAGCGGGGTCTCCTACGAGCAGTACGTC.

This clonotype has more than one count but fewer than ten. The chain couples TRBV19 to TRBJ2-1; D is unresolved. The CDR3 sequence is 16 residues long. Trimming took off 0 bases at V and 4 bases at J, with 13 bases between the two ends. Germline CDR1 and CDR2: LNHDA and SQIVND (reference sequence). This chain's CDR3 is CASSIDGSVGYNEQFF. For the CDR3, the DNA is TGTGCCAGTAGTATAGATGGTAGTGTAGGATACAATGAGCAGTTCTTC.

This clonotype was detected a few times. The rearrangement joins TRBV20-1 to TRBJ1-5, with unresolved D. Trimming removed 4 bases at V and 0 bases at J, with 13 bases between. The CDR3 contains 15 residues. Germline lookup yields CDR1 DFQATT and CDR2 SNEGSKA (reference sequence). Here the CDR3 DNA reads TGCAGTGCTATAGCAGTCGCGAGTAGCAATCAGCCCCAGCATTTT. Protein: CSAIAVASSNQPQHF.

This clonotype was found a few times. The chain recombines TRBV20-1 with TRBJ2-7, with a weak D call TRBD2 (6 bases). The CDR3 is 13 amino acids. Germline V gene sequence: CDR1 DFQATT, CDR2 SNEGSKA (reference sequence). With 6 bases removed from V and 2 bases from J, the gap between germline ends came to 14 bases. CDR3 sequence reads: CSASSGETYEQYF. In DNA form, the CDR3 reads TGCAGTGCCTCCTCGGGGGAGACCTACGAGCAGTACTTC.

This clonotype has only a few counts. The chain couples TRBV6-5 to TRBJ1-3; 7 bases map to TRBD1. V was pared by 2 bases and J by 4 bases, with 11 bases of the junction left unmatched. The V gene's germline CDR1 is MNHEY and CDR2 SVGAGI. The CDR3 spans 17 residues. The CDR3 DNA reads TGTGCCAGCAGTTACCCTCATGGACAGGCGGCGGGAAACACCATATATTTT. Protein: CASSYPHGQAAGNTIYF.

The chain links TRBV4-3 to TRBJ1-3; 12 bases line up with TRBD1. The CDR3 is made up of 16 amino acids. After removal of 4 bases from V and 4 bases from J, the junction contained 5 bases not matched to a gene. The germline CDR1 and CDR2 sequences are LGHNA and YSLEER. The CDR3 region has the DNA TGCGCCAGCAGCCCTGAGGGGACAGGGGGCGGAAACACCATATATTTT. It encodes CASSPEGTGGGNTIYF.

The CDR3 sequence is CASSQDLAGGPHEQFF. The CDR3 DNA sequence: TGTGCCAGCAGCCAAGATCTAGCGGGAGGGCCCCATGAGCAGTTCTTC. The chain carries TRBV14 and TRBJ2-1; 12 nucleotides line up with TRBD2. V lost 0 bases to trimming and J lost 8 bases; unmatched junction nucleotides: 5. CDR1 and CDR2 (germline): SGHDN, FVKESK. The CDR3 loop spans 16 amino acids. Based on the CDR3 plus reference TRBV14 and TRBJ2-1, the full variable domain is EAGVTQFPSHSVIEKGQTVTLRCDPISGHDNLYWYRRVMGKEIKFLLHFVKESKQDESGMPNNRFLAERTGGTYSTLKVQPAELEDSGVYFCASSQDLAGGPHEQFFGPGTRLTVL.

The chain employs TRBV5-1 and TRBJ1-1, with 8 nucleotides matching TRBD1. Germline lookup yields CDR1 SGHRS and CDR2 YFSETQ. The junction had 5 bases not matched to a gene; V was cut back by 5 bases and J by 5 bases. The length of the CDR3 is 13 residues. CDR3 in amino acids: CASRGTGRTEAFF. The CDR3 DNA reads as TGCGCCAGCAGGGGGACAGGTCGAACTGAAGCTTTCTTT.

This clonotype turned up a few times. The chain carries TRBV24-1 and TRBJ2-3, with a weak D call TRBD1 (6 bases). This CDR3 contains 15 residues. Germline CDR1 KGHDR, CDR2 SFDVKD. Trimming cost V 5 bases and J 1 base, with 12 bases left between them. The CDR3 region has the DNA TGTGCCACCAGTGTTATGGGACACCGCACAGATACGCAGTATTTT. It yields the protein CATSVMGHRTDTQYF.

In this sample, this clonotype turned up a few times. The chain links TRBV30 to TRBJ2-2; D might be TRBD1 (6 bases). This CDR3 is 12 amino acids long. Germline-derived CDR1 and CDR2 are GTSNPN and SVGIG (reference sequence). Trimming stripped 0 bases from V and 7 bases from J, with 6 bases between. The CDR3 spells CAWSVGGGELFF. For the CDR3, the DNA is TGTGCCTGGAGTGTAGGGGGCGGGGAGCTGTTTTTT. The whole variable domain, filled in from reference TRBV30 and TRBJ2-2, reads SQTIHQWPATLVQPVGSPLSLECTVEGTSNPNLYWYRQAAGRGLQLLFYSVGIGQISSEVPQNLSASRPQDRQFILSSKKLLLSDSGFYLCAWSVGGGELFFGEGSRLTVL.

This clonotype was counted between two and nine times. This chain uses TRBV6-2 or TRBV6-3 with TRBJ2-7, with D possibly being TRBD2 (6 bases). This CDR3 comprises 15 residues. V gave up 4 bases and J gave up 2 bases, with 15 bases separating them. The germline gives CDR1 MNHEY, CDR2 SVGEGT. CDR3 loop: CASSSLRDFTYEQYF. The CDR3 region has the DNA TGTGCCAGCAGTTCGCTCCGGGACTTTACCTACGAGCAGTACTTC.

This clonotype was observed a few times. J is TRBJ2-1 and V is TRBV7-6, with 9 bases aligning to TRBD1. The length of the CDR3 is 18 residues. Trimming took 3 bases from V and 1 from J; bases not matched to a gene: 10. Germline CDR1 reads SGHVS; CDR2 reads FNYEAQ. The CDR3 DNA follows: TGTGCCAGCAGCTTTTCCCCTCCGGGACAGGGTTCCTACAATGAGCAGTTCTTC. Protein: CASSFSPPGQGSYNEQFF.

This clonotype has more than one count but fewer than ten. This rearrangement joins TRBV4-3 to TRBJ2-3, with TRBD2 matching over 8 bases. This CDR3 has 16 amino acids. Germline CDR1 and CDR2: LGHNA and YSLEER. V lost 0 bases, J lost 3 bases, and 5 bases stayed unmatched. Written as DNA, the CDR3 is TGCGCCAGCAGCCAAGATCTTAGCGGGATAACAGATACGCAGTATTTT. Residues: CASSQDLSGITDTQYF.

The chain is built from TRBV5-6 and TRBJ2-5, with D uncertain. Germline-derived CDR1 and CDR2 are SGHDT and YYEEEE. V lost 0 bases and J 5 bases, leaving 17 bases between the germline ends. This CDR3 contains 16 residues. This CDR3 reads CASSLGPSGVIETQYF. CDR3 coding DNA: TGTGCCAGCAGCTTGGGACCGAGTGGGGTGATCGAGACCCAGTACTTC.

This clonotype was observed a handful of times. This chain connects TRBV5-1 to TRBJ2-1, with unresolved D. The germline V gene has CDR1 SGHRS and CDR2 YFSETQ. There are 13 residues in the CDR3. V lost 0 bases to trimming and J lost 7 bases, with 8 bases between them. The CDR3 DNA reads TGCGCCAGCAGCTTGGCCATAGTGAATGAGCAGTTCTTC. Amino acids: CASSLAIVNEQFF.

The V and J genes are TRBV9 and TRBJ1-2; 9 bases map to TRBD1. CDR1 and CDR2 (germline): SGDLS, YYNGEE. CDR3 length: 15 amino acids. V was pared by 2 bases and J by 8 bases, with 10 bases of the junction left unmatched. The CDR3 nucleotides are TGTGCCAGCAGCGTGGGCCGGGACAGGGTTGGAGGCTACACCTTC. It is translated as CASSVGRDRVGGYTF. Supplemented by reference TRBV9 and TRBJ1-2, the full variable domain reads DSGVTQTPKHLITATGQRVTLRCSPRSGDLSVYWYQQSLDQGLQFLIQYYNGEERAKGNILERFSAQQFPDLHSELNLSSLELGDSALYFCASSVGRDRVGGYTFGSGTRLTVV.

The table lists this clonotype with many counts. This chain connects TRBV27 to TRBJ2-5, with D possibly being TRBD1 (5 bases). Germline loops: CDR1 MNHEY, CDR2 SMNVEV (reference sequence). This CDR3 has 13 amino acids. With 6 bases removed from V and 4 bases from J, the gap between germline ends came to 12 bases. CDR3 in amino acids: CASSRSRGETQYF. CDR3 nucleotides: TGTGCCAGCAGCCGCTCTAGGGGAGAGACCCAGTACTTC.

This chain uses TRBV6-2 or TRBV6-3 with TRBJ2-2; 8 nucleotides align to TRBD2. Germline V CDR1 and CDR2: MNHEY, SVGEGT. Trimming at V came to 4 bases and at J to 4 bases, leaving 8 bases not matched to a gene. This CDR3 region has 16 residues. CDR3 sequence: CASSSIAGRGTGELFF. The DNA of the CDR3 is TGTGCCAGCAGTTCGATAGCGGGAAGGGGCACCGGGGAGCTGTTTTTT.

Comment on this clonotype: Germline and junction disagree at one end, which may indicate a read error. The DNA for the CDR3 is TGTGGCAGCACCCTATCCCCCAATACGCAGTATTTT. As protein: CGSTLSPNTQYF. V usage is TRBV5-5 and J usage is TRBJ2-3, with D unclear. The CDR3 is 12 residues long. Germline CDR1 and CDR2: SGHKS and YYEKEE (reference sequence).

V gene TRBV4-3 combines with J gene TRBJ1-1; D gene ambiguous. This CDR3 has 14 amino acids. Germline CDR1 LGHNA, CDR2 YSLEER. Deletions cut 1 base from V and 0 bases from J, with 6 bases between. CDR3 nucleotide sequence: TGCGCCAGCAGCCAAGTACGGATGAACACTGAAGCTTTCTTT. Amino acid sequence: CASSQVRMNTEAFF.

The chain couples TRBV20-1 to TRBJ1-1, with a weak D call TRBD1 (6 bases). Trimming shortened V by 6 bases and J by 0 bases, and 11 bases separated the two germline ends. The CDR3 spans 13 residues. The V gene's germline CDR1 is DFQATT and CDR2 SNEGSKA (reference sequence). The CDR3 loop is CSAHGQLNTEAFF. In DNA form, the CDR3 reads TGCAGTGCCCACGGACAGTTGAACACTGAAGCTTTCTTT.

The chain carries TRBV20-1 and TRBJ2-1; the match to TRBD2 covers 12 bases. Per germline, CDR1 DFQATT and CDR2 SNEGSKA (reference sequence). Trimming took 1 base from V and 2 from J; bases not matched to a gene: 12. This CDR3 has 19 residues. CDR3 protein: CSARVGLAGGPRAYNEQFF. As DNA, the CDR3 is TGCAGTGCTAGAGTGGGGCTAGCGGGAGGGCCTCGGGCCTACAATGAGCAGTTCTTC.